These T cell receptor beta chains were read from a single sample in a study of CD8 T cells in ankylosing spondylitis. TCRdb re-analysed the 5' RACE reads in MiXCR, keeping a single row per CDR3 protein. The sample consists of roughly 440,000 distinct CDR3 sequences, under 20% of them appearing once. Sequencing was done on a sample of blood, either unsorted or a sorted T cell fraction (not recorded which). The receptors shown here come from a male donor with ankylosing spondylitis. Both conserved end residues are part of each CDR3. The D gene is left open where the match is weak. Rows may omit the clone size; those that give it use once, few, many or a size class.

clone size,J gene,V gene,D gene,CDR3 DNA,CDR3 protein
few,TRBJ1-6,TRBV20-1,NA,TGCAGTGCTAGACCAATTCAAGCGGGGAATTCACCCCTCCACTTT,CSARPIQAGNSPLHF
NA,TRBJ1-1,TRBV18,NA,TGTGCCAGCTCACTCCTTGAGCAAGGGAAGACTGAAGCTTTCTTT,CASSLLEQGKTEAFF
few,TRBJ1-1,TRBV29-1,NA,TGCAGCGTGCAGGGAGGGGGTAACACTGAAGCTTTCTTT,CSVQGGGNTEAFF
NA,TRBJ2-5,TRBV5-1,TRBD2,TGCGCCAGCAGCCTGGGCGGGGGGGGCAAAGAGACCCAGTACTTC,CASSLGGGGKETQYF
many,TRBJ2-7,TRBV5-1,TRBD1,TGCGCCAGCAGCCCAGGACAGGGGGCCTCGCCCTCCTACGAGCAGTACTTC,CASSPGQGASPSYEQYF
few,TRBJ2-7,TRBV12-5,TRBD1,TGTGCTAGTGTCCCCTCCCGGGACAGACTTTTCTACGAGCAGTACTTC,CASVPSRDRLFYEQYF
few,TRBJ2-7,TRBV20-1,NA,TGCAGTGCTACGGGACTGCTTGAGAACGAGCAGTACTTC,CSATGLLENEQYF
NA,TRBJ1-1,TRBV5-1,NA,TGCGCCAGCAGCTTGTCCTCAAGGCGGGATACTGAAGCTTTCTTT,CASSLSSRRDTEAFF
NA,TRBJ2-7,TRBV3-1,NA,TGTGCCAGCAGCCTAACCGGGACAATCCGCTCCTACGAGCAGTACTTC,CASSLTGTIRSYEQYF
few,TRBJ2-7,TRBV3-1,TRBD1,TGTGCCAGCAGCGCCGGAGGACAGGGGCGCGAGCAGTACTTC,CASSAGGQGREQYF
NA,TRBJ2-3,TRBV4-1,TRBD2,TGCGCCAGCAGCGGACTAGCGGGAGGTGGGGATACGCAGTATTTT,CASSGLAGGGDTQYF
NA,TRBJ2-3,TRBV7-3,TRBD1,TGTGCCAGCAGCTTAATGGGACAGAGCACAGATACGCAGTATTTT,CASSLMGQSTDTQYF